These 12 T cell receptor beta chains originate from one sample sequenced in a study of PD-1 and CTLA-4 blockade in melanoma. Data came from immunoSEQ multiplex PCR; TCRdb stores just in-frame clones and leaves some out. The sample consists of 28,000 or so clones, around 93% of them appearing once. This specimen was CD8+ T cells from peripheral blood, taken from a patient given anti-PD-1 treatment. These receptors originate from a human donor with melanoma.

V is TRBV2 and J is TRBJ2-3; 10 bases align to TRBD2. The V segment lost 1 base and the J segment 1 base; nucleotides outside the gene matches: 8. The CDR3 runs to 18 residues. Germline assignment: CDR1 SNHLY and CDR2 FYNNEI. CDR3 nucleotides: TGTGCCAGCAGTGAAGTAGAACTAGCGGGATCTGGCACAGATACGCAGTATTTT. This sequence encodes CASSEVELAGSGTDTQYF. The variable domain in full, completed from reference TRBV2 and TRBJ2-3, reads EPEVTQTPSHQVTQMGQEVILRCVPISNHLYFYWYRQILGQKVEFLVSFYNNEISEKSEIFDDQFSVERPDGSNFTLKIRSTKLEDSAMYFCASSEVELAGSGTDTQYFGPGTRLTVL.

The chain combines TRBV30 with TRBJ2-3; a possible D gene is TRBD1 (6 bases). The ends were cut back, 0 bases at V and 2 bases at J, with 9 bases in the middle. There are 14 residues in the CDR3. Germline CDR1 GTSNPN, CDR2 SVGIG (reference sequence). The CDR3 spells CAWSVLGATDTQYF. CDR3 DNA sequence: TGTGCCTGGAGTGTACTGGGGGCCACAGATACGCAGTATTTT.

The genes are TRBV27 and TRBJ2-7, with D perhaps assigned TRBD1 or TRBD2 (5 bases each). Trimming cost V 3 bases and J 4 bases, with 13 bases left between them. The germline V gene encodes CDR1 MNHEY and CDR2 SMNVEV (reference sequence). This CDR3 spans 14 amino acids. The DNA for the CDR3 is TGTGCCAGCAGTTTGAGGGGCTCGGGTTACGAGCAGTACTTC. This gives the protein CASSLRGSGYEQYF.

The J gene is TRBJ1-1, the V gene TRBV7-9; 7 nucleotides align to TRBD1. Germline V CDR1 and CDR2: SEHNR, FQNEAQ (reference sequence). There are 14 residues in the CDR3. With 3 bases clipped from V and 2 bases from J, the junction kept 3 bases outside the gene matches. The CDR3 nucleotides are TGTGCCAGCAGCTTCCACAGGGGTAACACTGAAGCTTTCTTT. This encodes CASSFHRGNTEAFF.

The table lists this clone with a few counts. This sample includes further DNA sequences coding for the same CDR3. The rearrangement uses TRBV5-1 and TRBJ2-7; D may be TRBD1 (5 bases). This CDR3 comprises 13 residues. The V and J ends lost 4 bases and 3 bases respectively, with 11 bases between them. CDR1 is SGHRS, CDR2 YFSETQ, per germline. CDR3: CASSPTESYEQYF. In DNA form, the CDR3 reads TGCGCCAGCAGCCCGACAGAGAGCTACGAGCAGTACTTC.

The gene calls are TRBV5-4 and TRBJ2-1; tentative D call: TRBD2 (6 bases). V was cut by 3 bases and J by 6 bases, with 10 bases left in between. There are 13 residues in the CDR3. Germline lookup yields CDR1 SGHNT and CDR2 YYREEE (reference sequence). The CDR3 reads CASSSGLTNEQFF. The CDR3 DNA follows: TGTGCCAGCAGCTCGGGACTTACCAATGAGCAGTTCTTC.

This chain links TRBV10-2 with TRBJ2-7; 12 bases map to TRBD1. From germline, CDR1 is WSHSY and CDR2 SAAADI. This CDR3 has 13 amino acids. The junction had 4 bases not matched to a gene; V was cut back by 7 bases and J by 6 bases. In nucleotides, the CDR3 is TGCGCCAGCACGGGACAGGGGGCGGGCGAGCAGTACTTC. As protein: CASTGQGAGEQYF.

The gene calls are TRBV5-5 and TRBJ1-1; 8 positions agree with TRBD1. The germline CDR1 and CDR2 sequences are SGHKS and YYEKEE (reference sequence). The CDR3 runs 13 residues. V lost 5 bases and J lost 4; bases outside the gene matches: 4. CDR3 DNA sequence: TGTGCCAGCAGGCTAACAGGGGGCACTGAAGCTTTCTTT. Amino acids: CASRLTGGTEAFF.

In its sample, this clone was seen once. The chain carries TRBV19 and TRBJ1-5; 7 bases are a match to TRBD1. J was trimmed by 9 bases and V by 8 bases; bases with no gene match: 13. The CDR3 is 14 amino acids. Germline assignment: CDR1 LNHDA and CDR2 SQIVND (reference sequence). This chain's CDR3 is CASVEGTALWPQHF. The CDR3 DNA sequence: TGTGCCAGTGTAGAGGGGACAGCCCTTTGGCCCCAGCATTTT.

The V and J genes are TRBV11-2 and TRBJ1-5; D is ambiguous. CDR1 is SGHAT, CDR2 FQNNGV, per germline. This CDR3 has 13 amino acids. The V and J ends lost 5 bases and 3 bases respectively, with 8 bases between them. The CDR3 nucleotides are TGTGCCAGCAGCCCGGACTCCAATCAGCCCCAGCATTTT. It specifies CASSPDSNQPQHF.

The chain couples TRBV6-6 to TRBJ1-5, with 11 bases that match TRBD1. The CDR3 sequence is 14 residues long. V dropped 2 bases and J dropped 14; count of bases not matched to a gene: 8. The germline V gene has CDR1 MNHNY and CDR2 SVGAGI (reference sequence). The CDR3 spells CASSYAGQGDFEHF. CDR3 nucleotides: TGTGCCAGCAGTTACGCGGGACAGGGGGACTTTGAGCATTTT.

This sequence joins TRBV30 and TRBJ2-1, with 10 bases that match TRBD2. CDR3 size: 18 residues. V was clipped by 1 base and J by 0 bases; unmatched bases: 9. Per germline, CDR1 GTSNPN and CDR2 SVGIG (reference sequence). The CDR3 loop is CAWSGEGLAPSSYNEQFF. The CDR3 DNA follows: TGTGCCTGGAGTGGGGAGGGACTAGCGCCTAGCTCCTACAATGAGCAGTTCTTC.